Sequencing of this TCR beta chain was carried out in a study of kidney transplant recipient with SARS-CoV-2 infection (dated by TCRdb to the early 2020s). Reads for this sample came from an Illumina MiSeq. Profiling of the peripheral T cell repertoire targeted human TCRbeta genes. The original methods were these. To account for variability over time, differences in clonotype abundance were tested using beta-binomial modelling. Expanded clonotypes were checked against the ImmuneCODE reference database of SARS-CoV-2-associated TCRs and mapped to regions of the viral genome. Further repertoire analyses covered TRBV gene usage, CDR3 length, CDR3 amino acid overlap between time points, clonotype abundance distributions and Jaccard similarity. TCRdb trimmed public reads at Q25 via fastp, called clones via MiXCR and kept in-frame beta chains. Duplicate CDR3 protein sequences are folded into a single record with the most common DNA and genes. These V and J calls derive from TCRdb rather than the authors' analysis. Here the sample has under 250,000 distinct CDR3 sequences; about 28% occur a single time. The ten largest clones represent less than 8.5% of the sample.

From the cysteine up to the phenylalanine, the CDR3 has a length of 18 residues. The CDR3 DNA has 54 bases and is translated from base 1. The germline V gene sets CDR1 to SGHVS and CDR2 to FNYEAQ. This clonotype was recorded at least ten times. Its antigen has not been determined. Base-call qualities are not available, and no considerably larger clone is one nucleotide away. What the time point label conveys for this sample: pre-pandemic baseline sample and day 111 after first positive SARS-CoV-2 test. Here the chain combines TRBV7-6 and TRBJ2-5; TRBD2 is a weak D gene call, 5 bases matching. The receptor was derived from a male patient between 25 and 39 years old who had COVID-19 and was a kidney transplant recipient. The graft donor may be the source of some T cells after a transplant. Source: a blood sample, taken at baseline and between days 110 and 120 from a kidney transplant recipient. The sequence in DNA is TGTGCTAGCGCCCATGGTGCGGGCCTACGAGTGGGCCAAGAGACCCAGTACTTC. This gives the protein CASAHGAGLRVGQETQYF.